The 15 T cell receptor beta chains presented below share a single source sample, sequenced in a study of breast tumors, draining lymph nodes, adjacent tissues. TCRdb called the multiplex PCR reads again in MiXCR, with one record for every CDR3 protein. The sample records about 12,000 distinct CDR3 sequences, 35% to 40% being singletons. The sample consisted of breast tumor tissue. These receptors were collected from a female donor with breast cancer. Some clones in this sample may be carry-over from other donors' samples.

In its sample, this clonotype was seen many times. The gene calls are TRBV5-6 and TRBJ2-1, with unresolved D. The CDR3 sequence is 11 residues long. V was pared by 4 bases and J by 3 bases, with 2 bases between. The germline V gene has CDR1 SGHDT and CDR2 YYEEEE. CDR3 DNA: TGTGCCAGCAGCGTCTACAATGAGCAGTTCTTC. This encodes CASSVYNEQFF.

There are many counts of this clonotype. A read error may produce the germline difference seen at one junction end. The chain carries TRBV9 and TRBJ2-5, with TRBD2 matching 9 bases. The germline V gene has CDR1 SGDLS and CDR2 YYNGEE. The CDR3 extends over 13 amino acids. CDR3 nucleotide sequence: TGTGCCAGTAGCGGGAGTGTCAGAGAGACCCAGTACTTC. Protein: CASSGSVRETQYF.

On this clonotype: At one end the junction does not follow the germline gene, possibly because of a read error. V usage is TRBV7-9 and J usage is TRBJ1-4, with 7 bases lining up with TRBD1. Germline V gives CDR1 SEHNR, CDR2 FQNEAQ (reference sequence). CDR3 length: 16 amino acids. The CDR3 region has the DNA TGTGCTAGCAGCTTATCCGGGACAGAAGTGAATGAAAAACTGTTTTTT. Translating gives CASSLSGTEVNEKLFF.

The chain carries TRBV7-9 and TRBJ2-7, with 7 bases aligning to TRBD2. V gave up 3 bases and J gave up 0 bases; unmatched junction bases: 5. Germline V gene sequence: CDR1 SEHNR, CDR2 FQNEAQ (reference sequence). The CDR3 has 15 amino acids. The CDR3 coding sequence is TGTGCCAGCAGCTTGTCAGCGGGAAGCTCCTACGAGCAGTACTTC. Translated: CASSLSAGSSYEQYF.

This clonotype showed up many times. The gene calls are TRBV6-1 and TRBJ1-2, with a weak D call TRBD1 (6 bases). Germline values: CDR1 MNHNS, CDR2 SASEGT. The CDR3 runs 14 residues. Trimming took 6 bases from V and 6 from J, leaving 17 bases between them. The CDR3 DNA reads as TGTGCCAGCAGATCTATGGGGGACACCGATGGCTACACCTTC. Amino acid sequence: CASRSMGDTDGYTF.

Many counts were recorded for this clonotype. The rearrangement joins TRBV5-1 to TRBJ1-2; D is unresolved. Germline V CDR1 and CDR2: SGHRS, YFSETQ. The CDR3 runs to 19 residues. The V and J ends lost 0 bases and 1 base respectively, with 22 bases between them. Written as DNA, the CDR3 is TGCGCCAGCAGCTTGGTTAGGTTGAAGGTGGGCGGGGATAACTATGGCTACACCTTC. It is translated as CASSLVRLKVGGDNYGYTF.

This clonotype occurred many times. At one end, the junction sequence differs from germline, possibly due to a read error. This rearrangement joins TRBV7-9 to TRBJ2-1; 9 nucleotides align to TRBD2. The germline V gene has CDR1 SEHNR and CDR2 FQNEAQ (reference sequence). CDR3 size: 14 residues. CDR3 loop: CASTLAGDHNEQFF. The CDR3 nucleotides read TGTGCCAGCACCTTAGCGGGGGATCACAATGAGCAGTTCTTC.

The chain recombines TRBV15 with TRBJ1-6; 7 nucleotides line up with TRBD1. The CDR3 length is 15 residues. Germline CDR1 LNHNV, CDR2 YYDKDF (reference sequence). The V and J ends lost 5 bases and 8 bases, in that order; junction bases with no gene match: 9. The CDR3 sequence is CATSRAQGWDSPLHF. The CDR3 DNA is TGTGCCACCAGCCGAGCACAGGGGTGGGATTCACCCCTCCACTTT.

Of note for this clonotype: The junction differs from germline at one of its ends, possibly a read error. J is TRBJ2-3 and V is TRBV9, with TRBD2 as a possible D gene (6 bases). The germline V gene has CDR1 SGDLS and CDR2 YYNGEE. The CDR3 is made up of 12 amino acids. As DNA, the CDR3 is TGCGCCAGCAGCTTTAGGGAGGATACGCGGTATTTT. This codes for CASSFREDTRYF.

This clonotype ranks as medium-sized (0.01 to 0.1%). The CDR3 sequence: CASTRPGPTYRTYEQYF. CDR3 coding DNA: TGTGCCAGCACCAGACCGGGACCCACATATCGAACCTACGAGCAGTACTTC. The chain is built from TRBV6-4 and TRBJ2-7; D may correspond to TRBD1 or TRBD2 (5 bases each). Trimming took off 7 bases at V and 2 bases at J, with 24 bases between the two ends. Germline-derived CDR1 and CDR2 are MRHNA and SNTAGT. The CDR3 covers 17 residues.

This clonotype was observed at least ten times. The chain combines TRBV4-1 with TRBJ2-2; 8 positions match TRBD2. V was clipped by 5 bases and J by 3 bases; unmatched bases: 11. Germline V gene lookup returns CDR1 MGHRA and CDR2 YSYEKL. The CDR3 runs to 17 residues. The CDR3 region has the DNA TGCGCCAGCAGCGGAAAGGGCGGGGGGCAGGACACCGGGGAGCTGTTTTTT. It yields the protein CASSGKGGGQDTGELFF.

V usage is TRBV5-8 and J usage is TRBJ1-6, with TRBD1 as a possible D gene (5 bases). The CDR3 runs 16 residues. V lost 4 bases, J lost 10 bases, and 21 bases lay in between. In germline, CDR1 is SGHTS, CDR2 YDEGEE. CDR3 bases: TGTGCCAGCAGCGCGTTGGGGGACGGTGGCGACTCACCCCTCCACTTT. As protein: CASSALGDGGDSPLHF.

The chain links TRBV2 to TRBJ2-3; a weak D match, TRBD1 (6 bases). CDR1 and CDR2 (germline): SNHLY, FYNNEI. Between the trimmed V and J ends, which lost 8 bases and 5 bases, there was a span of 11 bases. The CDR3 is made up of 12 amino acids. CDR3 in DNA: TGTGCCAGCGACCGGGACAAAGATACGCAGTATTTT. Amino acid sequence: CASDRDKDTQYF.

The chain has TRBV29-1 and TRBJ2-7, with a weak D call TRBD1 (6 bases). Trimming took off 7 bases at V and 7 bases at J, with 14 bases between the two ends. The CDR3 contains 11 residues. Germline CDR1 SQVTM, CDR2 ANQGSEA. This chain's CDR3 is CSGTGPGEQYF. The CDR3 DNA reads as TGCAGCGGCACAGGGCCTGGGGAGCAGTACTTC.

This clonotype was observed many times. The V call is TRBV6-5, the J call TRBJ2-7, with 9 bases identical to TRBD1. This CDR3 contains 17 residues. Per germline, CDR1 MNHEY and CDR2 SVGAGI. Germline trimming cut 3 bases from V and 1 base from J; bases unmatched to any gene: 10. CDR3 coding DNA: TGTGCCAGCAGTTATTCCACTGCCGGGACAGGGTCCTACGAGCAGTACTTC. Its protein product is CASSYSTAGTGSYEQYF.